This TCR beta chain came from a study of Tregs in tolerant kidney transplant recipients. With 3 bases removed from V and 8 bases from J, the gap between germline ends came to 11 bases. Germline assignment: CDR1 KGHSH and CDR2 LQKENI. The CDR3 runs 14 residues. Profiling relied on immunoSEQ multiplex PCR, and the TCRdb table lists in-frame clones only, not all of them. The sample holds 200,000 to 300,000 clones, more than 65% seen once. This clone was observed a handful of times. The J gene is TRBJ1-6, the V gene TRBV18; tentatively, D is TRBD1 (6 bases). The TCR was taken from a human donor in good health. The sequencing sample was made of CD4+ T cells from blood. The DNA for the CDR3 is TGTGCCAGCTCACCGACACAGGGCGATTCACCCCTCCACTTT. Translated: CASSPTQGDSPLHF.